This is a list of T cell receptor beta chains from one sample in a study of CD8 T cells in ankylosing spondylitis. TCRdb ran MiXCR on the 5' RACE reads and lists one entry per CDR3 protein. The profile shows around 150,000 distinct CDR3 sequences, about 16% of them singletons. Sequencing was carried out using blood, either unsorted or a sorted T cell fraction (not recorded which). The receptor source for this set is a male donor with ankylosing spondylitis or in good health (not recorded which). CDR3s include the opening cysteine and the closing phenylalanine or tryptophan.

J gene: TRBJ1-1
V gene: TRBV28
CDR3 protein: CASSFRDIVGTEAFF

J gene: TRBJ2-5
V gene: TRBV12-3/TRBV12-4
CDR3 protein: CASRGRGYYPTQETQYF

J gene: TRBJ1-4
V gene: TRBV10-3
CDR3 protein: CAFSTGLNEKLFF

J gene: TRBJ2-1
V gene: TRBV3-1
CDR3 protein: CASSATSALTQNEQFF

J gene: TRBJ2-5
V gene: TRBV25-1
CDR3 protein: CASSESPSQETQYF

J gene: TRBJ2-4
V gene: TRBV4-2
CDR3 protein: CASSQPLGTENIQYF

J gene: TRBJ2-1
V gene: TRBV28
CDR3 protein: CASSYDLKQEARSYNEQFF

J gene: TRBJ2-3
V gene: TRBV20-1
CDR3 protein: CSVHASTDTQYF

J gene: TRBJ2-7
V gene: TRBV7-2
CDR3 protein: CASSLRGTSTYEQYF

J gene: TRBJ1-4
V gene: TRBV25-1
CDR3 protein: CASSLQGLGGLFF

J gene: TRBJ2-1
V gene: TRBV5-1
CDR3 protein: CASSPSWTSGSLRSSYNEQFF

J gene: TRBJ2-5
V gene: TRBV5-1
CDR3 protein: CASSLAGITQETQYF

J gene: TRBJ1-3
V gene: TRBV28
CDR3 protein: CASSPPGASGNTIYF

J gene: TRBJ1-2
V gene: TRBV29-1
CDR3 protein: CSVGGTGGANYGYTF

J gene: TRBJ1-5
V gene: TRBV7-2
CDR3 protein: CASSPERDQPQHF

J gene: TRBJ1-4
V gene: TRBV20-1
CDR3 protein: CRVRGLSEKLFF

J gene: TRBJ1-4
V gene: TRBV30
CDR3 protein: CAWSEAVEYQTTNEKLFF

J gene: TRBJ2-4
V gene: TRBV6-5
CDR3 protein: CASSYRPSLAGGTENIQYF

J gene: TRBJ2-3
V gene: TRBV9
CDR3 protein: CASSELYTDTQYF

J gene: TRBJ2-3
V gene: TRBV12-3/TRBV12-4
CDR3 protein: CASSLSRLDTQYF

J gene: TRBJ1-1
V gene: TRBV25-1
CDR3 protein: CASSDPGEDTEAFF

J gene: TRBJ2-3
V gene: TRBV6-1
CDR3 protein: CASSRSGSTDTQYF

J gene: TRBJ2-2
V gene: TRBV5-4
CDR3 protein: CASSLGGSGYTGELFF

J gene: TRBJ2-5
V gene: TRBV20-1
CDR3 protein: CSATSRETQYF

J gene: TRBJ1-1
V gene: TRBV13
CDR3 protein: CASSSRVYGTEAFF

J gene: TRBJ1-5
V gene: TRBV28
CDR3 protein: CASSSGQGASVGHQPQHF

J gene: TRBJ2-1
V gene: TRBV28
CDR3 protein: CASSLVLAGGHEQFF

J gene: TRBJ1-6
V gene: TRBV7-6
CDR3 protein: CASSRGAVGVNSPLHF

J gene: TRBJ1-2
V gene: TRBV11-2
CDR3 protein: CASSLAGVNYGYTF

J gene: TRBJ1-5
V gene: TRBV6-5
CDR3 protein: CASSRPDRVSNQPQHF

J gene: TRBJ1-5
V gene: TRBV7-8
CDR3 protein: CASSPTTGNQPQHF

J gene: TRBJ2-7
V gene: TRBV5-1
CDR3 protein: CASSPDRGVYEQYF

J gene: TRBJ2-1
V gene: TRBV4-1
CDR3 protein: CASSQGTAPDSYNEQFF

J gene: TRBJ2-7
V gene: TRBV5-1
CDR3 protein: CASSLGQGNTYEQYF

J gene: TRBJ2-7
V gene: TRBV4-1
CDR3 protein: CASSQVQGGSYEQYF

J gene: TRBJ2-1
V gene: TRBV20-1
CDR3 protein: CSVEGREGTGEQFF

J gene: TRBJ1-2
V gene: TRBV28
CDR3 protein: CASSQTGNYGYTF

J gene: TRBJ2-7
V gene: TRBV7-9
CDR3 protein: CASSLAYGTKDEQYF

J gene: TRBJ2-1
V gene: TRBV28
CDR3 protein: CASSFSGRGYEQFF

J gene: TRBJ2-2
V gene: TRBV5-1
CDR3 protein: CASSLETGELFF

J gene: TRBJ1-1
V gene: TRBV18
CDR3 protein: CASSPGTPNTEAFF

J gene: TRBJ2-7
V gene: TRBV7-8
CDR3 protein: CASSSTSGHTYEQYF

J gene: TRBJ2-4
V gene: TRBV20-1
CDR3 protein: CSATIAGARGKNIQYF

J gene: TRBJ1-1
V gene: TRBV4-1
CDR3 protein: CASSRWLRGPEAFF